This T cell receptor (beta chain) was recorded in a study of T cell repertoires in cytomegalovirus infection. The wider study: Shared public TCR beta signatures pointed to both CMV infection and a matching HLA type.

TCRdb re-called the reads through MiXCR, storing one row per CDR3 protein. The top ten hold around 15% of the sample, which has 900,000 to 950,000 distinct CDR3 sequences, less than 40% seen once. In this sample, this clonotype turned up many times. Its antigen is undetermined. Germline CDR1 SGHVS, CDR2 FQNEAQ. Losses at the gene ends were 7 bases for V and 6 bases for J; bases not matched to a gene: 7. The CDR3 contains 15 residues. This specimen was cultured CD8+ T cells from PBMCs, taken from culture after CMV antigen stimulation. V gene TRBV7-8 combines with J gene TRBJ2-1, with TRBD2 matching 12 bases. The clonotype originates from a human donor in good health (CMV status not recorded). Some clones in this sample may be carry-over from other donors' samples. The CDR3 DNA is TGTGCCAGCATCGTGACTAGCGGGGGACCCAATGAGCAGTTCTTC. Amino acids: CASIVTSGGPNEQFF.